Detailed here is one TCR beta chain. Losses at the gene ends were 5 bases for V and 7 bases for J; bases not matched to a gene: 6. The CDR3 runs 13 residues. The V gene's germline CDR1 is KGHSH and CDR2 LQKENI. The sample is drawn from a study of blood T cell repertoires in COVID-19. The wider study: Whether acute or convalescent, the COVID-19 samples came from the United States, Italy and Spain. PBMCs, B-cell-depleted T cells, or T cells were the source of the cDNA or gDNA that made up the material.

Original analysis: Amplifying reference gene primers gave estimates of nucleated cell counts. Generated by immunoSEQ multiplex PCR, the TCRdb table keeps only in-frame clones and is missing some. V and J calls and clone size follow that table, whereas D and trimming were derived from the DNA. This repertoire shows 140,000 to 150,000 clones, around 90% found once; its top ten account for around 1.9%. The source material was peripheral blood. The origin of this receptor is a man in his 70s with acute or convalescent COVID-19. This rearrangement joins TRBV18 to TRBJ1-2, with 8 bases fitting TRBD1. The CDR3 sequence is CASSTGQESGYTF. CDR3 bases: TGTGCCAGCTCAACGGGACAGGAGAGTGGCTACACCTTC.